The 7 T cell receptor beta chains below were found in one sample sequenced in a study of molecular identifiers for immune sequencing clone quantification. Each CDR3 protein gets one entry after TCRdb re-called the PCR reads with MiXCR. This table has just over 35,000 distinct CDR3 sequences, about a fifth appearing once. The sample consisted of naive CD8+ T cells from blood, with Jurkat cell RNA spiked in. Documented subset: FACS-sorted CD8+CD4-CCR7+CD45RA+ naive T cells. These receptors were collected from a human donor in good health. Some libraries in this study had Jurkat cell RNA spiked in.

This clonotype has at least ten counts. The chain has TRBV29-1 and TRBJ2-3, with D hard to call. V lost 2 bases and J lost 7, with 13 bases in between. Germline V gene data show CDR1 as SQVTM and CDR2 as ANQGSEA. The CDR3 loop spans 13 amino acids. The CDR3 sequence: CSVEFLGPNTQYF. The CDR3 nucleotides are TGCAGCGTTGAATTTCTAGGTCCGAATACGCAGTATTTT.

This clonotype occurred many times. The chain combines TRBV5-5 with TRBJ1-4, with D perhaps TRBD1 (6 bases). V was pared by 0 bases and J by 7 bases, with 13 bases between. Looked up from germline, CDR1 is SGHKS and CDR2 is YYEKEE (reference sequence). The CDR3 is 15 residues long. The CDR3 is CASSLGARDTEKLFF. In DNA form, the CDR3 reads TGTGCCAGCAGCTTGGGCGCCCGGGACACTGAAAAACTGTTTTTT. Drawing the rest from reference TRBV5-5 and TRBJ1-4, the complete variable domain is DAGVTQSPTHLIKTRGQQVTLRCSPISGHKSVSWYQQVLGQGPQFIFQYYEKEERGRGNFPDRFSARQFPNYSSELNVNALLLGDSALYLCASSLGARDTEKLFFGSGTQLSVL.

There are many counts of this clonotype. The chain employs TRBV5-1 and TRBJ2-3; 7 bases align to TRBD1. This CDR3 region has 15 residues. V was pared by 7 bases and J by 2 bases, with 10 bases of the junction left unmatched. CDR1 SGHRS and CDR2 YFSETQ come from the germline V gene. The DNA for the CDR3 is TGCGCCAGCGCCCTAGGACAGGCCCTCACAGATACGCAGTATTTT. Translating gives CASALGQALTDTQYF.

This clonotype was observed at least ten times. The chain links TRBV6-2 or TRBV6-3 to TRBJ2-1; tentative D call: TRBD2 (5 bases). This CDR3 is 14 amino acids long. CDR1 and CDR2 (germline): MNHEY, SVGEGT. V was shortened by 1 base and J by 8 bases, with 12 bases between the two germline ends. CDR3 DNA sequence: TGTGCCAGCAGTTACTGGGGTAGCGTCGATGAGCAGTTCTTC. This codes for CASSYWGSVDEQFF.

There are a few counts of this clonotype. V gene TRBV5-3 combines with J gene TRBJ1-4; D is unclear. TRBV5-3 is an open reading frame whose function is uncertain. V was pared by 8 bases and J by 8 bases, with 22 bases between. The length of the CDR3 is 15 residues. The CDR3 DNA reads TGTGCCAGCACCCCCGGCGTGAGAGTCAGGGAAAAACTGTTTTTT. Residues: CASTPGVRVREKLFF.

For this clonotype: This could be a read error, since a much larger clone is one nucleotide away. The rearrangement links TRBV12-3 or TRBV12-4 to TRBJ2-3; the D is unclear. This CDR3 contains 14 residues. The CDR3 DNA sequence: TGTGCCGGCAGTTCTGCACTTACGCGAAATACGCAGTATTTT. Its translation is CAGSSALTRNTQYF.

This clonotype was observed at least ten times. This sequence joins TRBV7-9 and TRBJ2-5, with TRBD1 identical over 9 bases. The CDR3 is 16 residues long. Losses at the gene ends were 5 bases for V and 5 bases for J; bases not matched to a gene: 12. CDR1 is SEHNR, CDR2 FQNEAQ, per germline (reference sequence). The CDR3 loop is CASSPPTGGFSETQYF. The DNA for the CDR3 is TGTGCCAGCAGCCCCCCGACAGGGGGATTTTCGGAGACCCAGTACTTC.